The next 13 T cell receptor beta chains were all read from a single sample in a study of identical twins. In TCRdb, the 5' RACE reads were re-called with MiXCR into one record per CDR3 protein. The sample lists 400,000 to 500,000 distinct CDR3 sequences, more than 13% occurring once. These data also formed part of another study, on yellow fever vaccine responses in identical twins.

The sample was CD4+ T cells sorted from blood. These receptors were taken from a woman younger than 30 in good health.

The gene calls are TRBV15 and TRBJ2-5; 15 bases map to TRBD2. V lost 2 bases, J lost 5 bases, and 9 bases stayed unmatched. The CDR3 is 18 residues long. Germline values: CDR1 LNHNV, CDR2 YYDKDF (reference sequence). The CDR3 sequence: CATSRTVPGLAGGETQYF. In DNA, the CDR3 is TGTGCCACCAGCAGAACCGTCCCGGGACTAGCGGGAGGCGAGACCCAGTACTTC.

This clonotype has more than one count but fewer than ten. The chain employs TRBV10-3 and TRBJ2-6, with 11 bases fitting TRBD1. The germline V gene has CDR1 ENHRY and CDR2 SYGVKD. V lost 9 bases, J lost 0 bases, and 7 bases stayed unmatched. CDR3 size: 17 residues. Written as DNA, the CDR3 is TGTGCCATATCTCCCGGGACAGGGGGCTCTGGGGCCAACGTCCTGACTTTC. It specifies CAISPGTGGSGANVLTF.

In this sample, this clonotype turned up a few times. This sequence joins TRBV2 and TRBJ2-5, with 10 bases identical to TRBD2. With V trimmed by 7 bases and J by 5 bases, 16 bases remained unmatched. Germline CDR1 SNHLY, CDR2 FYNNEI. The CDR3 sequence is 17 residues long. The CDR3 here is CASKKERLAGAGETQYF. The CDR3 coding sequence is TGTGCCAGCAAAAAAGAACGGCTAGCGGGGGCTGGGGAGACCCAGTACTTC.

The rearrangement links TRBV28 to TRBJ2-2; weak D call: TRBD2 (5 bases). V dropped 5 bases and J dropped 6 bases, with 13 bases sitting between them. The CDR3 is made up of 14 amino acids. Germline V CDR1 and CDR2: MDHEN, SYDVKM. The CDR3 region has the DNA TGTGCCAGCAGTCAACTAGTAAAGGCCGGGGAGCTGTTTTTT. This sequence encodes CASSQLVKAGELFF.

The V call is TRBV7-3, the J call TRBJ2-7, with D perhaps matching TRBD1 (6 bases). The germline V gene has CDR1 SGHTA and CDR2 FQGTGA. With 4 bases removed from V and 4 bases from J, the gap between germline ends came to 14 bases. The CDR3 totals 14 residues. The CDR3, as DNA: TGTGCCAGCAGCTCCGGGACAACCGCTTACGAGCAGTACTTC. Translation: CASSSGTTAYEQYF.

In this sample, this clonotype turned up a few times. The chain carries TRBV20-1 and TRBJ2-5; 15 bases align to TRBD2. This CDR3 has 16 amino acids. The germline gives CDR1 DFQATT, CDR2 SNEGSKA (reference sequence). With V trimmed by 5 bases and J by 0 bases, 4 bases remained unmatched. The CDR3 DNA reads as TGCAGTGCTTATCGGACTAGCGGGGGGGACCAAGAGACCCAGTACTTC. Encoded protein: CSAYRTSGGDQETQYF.

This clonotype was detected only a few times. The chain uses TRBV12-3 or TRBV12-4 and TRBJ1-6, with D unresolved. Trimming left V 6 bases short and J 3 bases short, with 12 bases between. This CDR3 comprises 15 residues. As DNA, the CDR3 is TGTGCCAGCAGAACCAGTGGCAGCTATAATTCACCCCTCCACTTT. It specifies CASRTSGSYNSPLHF.

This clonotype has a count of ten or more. The CDR3 region is CASSLVQGASEQYF. In DNA, the CDR3 is TGTGCCAGCAGTTTGGTTCAGGGGGCCTCCGAGCAGTACTTC. The chain recombines TRBV12-3 or TRBV12-4 with TRBJ2-7; the match to TRBD1 covers 8 bases. This CDR3 contains 14 residues. Trimming took 3 bases from V and 6 from J; bases not matched to a gene: 7.

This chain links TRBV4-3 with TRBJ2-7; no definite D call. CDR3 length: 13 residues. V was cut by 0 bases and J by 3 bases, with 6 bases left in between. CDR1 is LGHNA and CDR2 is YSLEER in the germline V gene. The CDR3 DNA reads TGCGCCAGCAGCCAAGACAGGTTCTACGAGCAGTACTTC. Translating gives CASSQDRFYEQYF.

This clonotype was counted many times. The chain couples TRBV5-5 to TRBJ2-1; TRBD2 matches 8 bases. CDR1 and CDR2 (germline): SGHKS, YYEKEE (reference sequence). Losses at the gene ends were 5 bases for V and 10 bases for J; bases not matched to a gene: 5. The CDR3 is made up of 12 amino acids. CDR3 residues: CASRVIAGEQFF. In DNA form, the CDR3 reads TGTGCCAGCAGGGTAATAGCGGGAGAGCAGTTCTTC.

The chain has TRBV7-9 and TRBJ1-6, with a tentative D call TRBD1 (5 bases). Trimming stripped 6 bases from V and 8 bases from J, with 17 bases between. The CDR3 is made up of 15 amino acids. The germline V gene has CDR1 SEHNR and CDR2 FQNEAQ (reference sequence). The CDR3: CASRRTIQGDSPLHF. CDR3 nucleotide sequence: TGTGCCAGCAGGCGTACGATCCAGGGTGATTCACCCCTCCACTTT.

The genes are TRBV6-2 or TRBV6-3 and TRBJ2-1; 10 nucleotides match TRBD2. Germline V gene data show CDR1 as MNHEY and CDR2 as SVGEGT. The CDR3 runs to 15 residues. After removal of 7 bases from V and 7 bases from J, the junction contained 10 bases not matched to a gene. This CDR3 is CASKKAGGVGNEQFF. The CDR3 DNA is TGTGCCAGCAAAAAAGCGGGGGGGGTTGGGAATGAGCAGTTCTTC.

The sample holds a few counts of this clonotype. The CDR3 DNA reads TGCAGCGTCCCAAGGGGGACAGATACGCAGTATTTT. Translation: CSVPRGTDTQYF. The chain links TRBV29-1 to TRBJ2-3; a possible D gene is TRBD1 (6 bases). CDR1 and CDR2 from the germline V gene are SQVTM and ANQGSEA. V was cut by 6 bases and J by 3 bases, with 10 bases left in between. This CDR3 contains 12 residues.